What follows is one T cell receptor beta chain and its context. The data originate from a study of cytomegalovirus exposure and HLA in healthy donors. V was shortened by 4 bases and J by 7 bases, with 26 bases between the two germline ends. Germline V gene data show CDR1 as SGHDT and CDR2 as YYEEEE. The CDR3 extends over 17 amino acids. Primers for the PCR totalled 60 Vbeta and 13 Jbeta. The data were produced by immunoSEQ multiplex PCR, yet TCRdb's version contains in-frame clones alone and is incomplete. Among around 100,000 clones listed, over 65% were seen once. The source is a woman aged 40 to 50 in good health and CMV-seropositive. The chain joins TRBV5-6 to TRBJ2-5, with D tentatively TRBD1 (5 bases). The source material was PBMCs. This CDR3 reads CASSKYVVRSRVGTQYF. CDR3 bases: TGTGCCAGCAGCAAATACGTAGTACGTAGCAGGGTAGGGACCCAGTACTTC.